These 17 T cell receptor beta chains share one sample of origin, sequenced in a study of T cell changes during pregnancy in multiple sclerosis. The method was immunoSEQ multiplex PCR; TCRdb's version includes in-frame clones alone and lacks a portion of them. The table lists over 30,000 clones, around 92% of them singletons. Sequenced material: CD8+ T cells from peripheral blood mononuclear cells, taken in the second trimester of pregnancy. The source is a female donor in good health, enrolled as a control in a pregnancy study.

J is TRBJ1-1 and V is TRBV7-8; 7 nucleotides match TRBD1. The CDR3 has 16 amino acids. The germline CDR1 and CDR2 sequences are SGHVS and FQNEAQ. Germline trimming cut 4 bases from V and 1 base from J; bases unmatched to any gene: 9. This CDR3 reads CASSYSGGRGNTEAFF. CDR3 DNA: TGTGCCAGCAGCTACTCAGGGGGAAGGGGGAACACTGAAGCTTTCTTT. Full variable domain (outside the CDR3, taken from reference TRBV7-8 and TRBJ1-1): GAGVSQSPRYKVAKRGQDVALRCDPISGHVSLFWYQQALGQGPEFLTYFQNEAQLDKSGLPSDRFFAERPEGSVSTLKIQRTQQEDSAVYLCASSYSGGRGNTEAFFGQGTRLTVV.

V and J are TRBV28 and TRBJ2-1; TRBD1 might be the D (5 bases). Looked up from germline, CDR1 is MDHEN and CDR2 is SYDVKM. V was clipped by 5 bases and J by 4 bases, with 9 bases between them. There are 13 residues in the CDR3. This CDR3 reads CASSTQGYNEQFF. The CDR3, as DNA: TGTGCCAGCAGTACCCAGGGTTACAATGAGCAGTTCTTC.

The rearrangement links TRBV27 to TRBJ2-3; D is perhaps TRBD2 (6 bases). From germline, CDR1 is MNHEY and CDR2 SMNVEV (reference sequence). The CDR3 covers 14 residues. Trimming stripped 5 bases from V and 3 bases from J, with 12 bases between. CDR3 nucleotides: TGTGCCAGCAGTGAACCCGGGGGAACAGATACGCAGTATTTT. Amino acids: CASSEPGGTDTQYF.

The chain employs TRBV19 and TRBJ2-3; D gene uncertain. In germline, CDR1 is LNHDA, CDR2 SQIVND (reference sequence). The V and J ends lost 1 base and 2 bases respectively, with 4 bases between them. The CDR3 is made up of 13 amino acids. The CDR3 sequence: CASSIGYTDTQYF. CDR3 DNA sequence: TGTGCCAGTAGTATAGGCTACACAGATACGCAGTATTTT.

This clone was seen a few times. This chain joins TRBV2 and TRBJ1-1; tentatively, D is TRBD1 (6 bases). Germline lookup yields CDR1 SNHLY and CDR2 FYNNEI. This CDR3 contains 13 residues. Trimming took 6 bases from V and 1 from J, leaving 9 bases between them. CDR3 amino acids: CASRGTSNTEAFF. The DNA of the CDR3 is TGTGCCAGCAGGGGGACATCGAACACTGAAGCTTTCTTT.

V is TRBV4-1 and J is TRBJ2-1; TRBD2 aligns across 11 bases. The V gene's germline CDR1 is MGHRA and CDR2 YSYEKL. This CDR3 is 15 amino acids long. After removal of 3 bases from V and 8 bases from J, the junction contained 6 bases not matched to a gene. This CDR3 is CASSQTSGAGDEQFF. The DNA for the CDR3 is TGCGCCAGCAGCCAGACTAGCGGGGCGGGCGATGAGCAGTTCTTC.

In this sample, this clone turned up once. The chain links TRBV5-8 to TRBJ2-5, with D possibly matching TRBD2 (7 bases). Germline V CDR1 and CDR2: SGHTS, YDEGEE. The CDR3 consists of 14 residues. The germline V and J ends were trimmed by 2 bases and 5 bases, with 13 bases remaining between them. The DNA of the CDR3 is TGTGCCAGCAGCTTCGGGGGGCTTGCTGAGACCCAGTACTTC. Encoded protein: CASSFGGLAETQYF.

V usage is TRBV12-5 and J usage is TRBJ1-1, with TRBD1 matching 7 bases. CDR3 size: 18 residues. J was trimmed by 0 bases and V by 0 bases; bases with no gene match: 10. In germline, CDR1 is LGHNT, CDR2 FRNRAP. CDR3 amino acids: CASGLVLGTEGMNTEAFF. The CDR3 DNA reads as TGTGCTAGTGGTTTGGTACTTGGGACAGAAGGTATGAACACTGAAGCTTTCTTT.

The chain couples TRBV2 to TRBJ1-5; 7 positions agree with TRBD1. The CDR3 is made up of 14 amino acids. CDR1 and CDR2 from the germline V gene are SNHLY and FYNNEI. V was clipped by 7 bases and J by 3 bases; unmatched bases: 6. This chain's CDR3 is CASNAGTDNQPQHF. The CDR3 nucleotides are TGTGCCAGCAACGCGGGGACAGACAATCAGCCCCAGCATTTT.

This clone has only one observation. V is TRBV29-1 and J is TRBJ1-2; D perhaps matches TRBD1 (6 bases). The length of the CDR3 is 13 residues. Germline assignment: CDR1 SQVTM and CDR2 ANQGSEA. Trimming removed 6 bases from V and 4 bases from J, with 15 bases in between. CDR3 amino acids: CSVVDSPIYGYTF. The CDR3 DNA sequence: TGCAGCGTCGTGGACAGCCCCATCTATGGCTACACCTTC.

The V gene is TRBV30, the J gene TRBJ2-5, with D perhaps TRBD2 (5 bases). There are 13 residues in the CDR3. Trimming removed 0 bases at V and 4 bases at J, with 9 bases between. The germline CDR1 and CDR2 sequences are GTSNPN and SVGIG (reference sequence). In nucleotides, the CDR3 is TGTGCCTGGAGTGTAAGCGGAGGAGAGACCCAGTACTTC. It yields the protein CAWSVSGGETQYF.

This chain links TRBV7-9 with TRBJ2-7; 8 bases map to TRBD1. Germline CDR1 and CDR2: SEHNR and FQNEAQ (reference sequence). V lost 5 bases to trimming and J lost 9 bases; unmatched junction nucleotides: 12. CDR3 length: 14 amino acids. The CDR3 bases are TGTGCCAGCAGCGTAGGACAGGGAATTCAGGGGCAGTACTTC. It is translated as CASSVGQGIQGQYF.

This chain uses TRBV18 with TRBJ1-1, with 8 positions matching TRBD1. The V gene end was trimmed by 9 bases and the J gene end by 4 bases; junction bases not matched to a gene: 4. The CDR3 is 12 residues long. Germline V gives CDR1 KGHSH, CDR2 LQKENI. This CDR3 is CASNTGGTEAFF. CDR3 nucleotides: TGTGCCAGTAATACAGGGGGCACTGAAGCTTTCTTT.

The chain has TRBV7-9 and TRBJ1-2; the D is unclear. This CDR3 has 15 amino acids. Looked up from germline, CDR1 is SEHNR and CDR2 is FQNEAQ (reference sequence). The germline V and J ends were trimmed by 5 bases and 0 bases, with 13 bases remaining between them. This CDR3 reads CASSRVGLANYGYTF. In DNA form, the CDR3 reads TGTGCCAGCAGCCGAGTAGGCCTAGCTAACTATGGCTACACCTTC.

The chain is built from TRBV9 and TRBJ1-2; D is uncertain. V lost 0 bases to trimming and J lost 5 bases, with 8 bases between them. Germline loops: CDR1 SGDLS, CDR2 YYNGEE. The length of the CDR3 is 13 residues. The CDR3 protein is CASSVVTEYGYTF. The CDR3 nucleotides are TGTGCCAGCAGCGTAGTCACGGAGTATGGCTACACCTTC.

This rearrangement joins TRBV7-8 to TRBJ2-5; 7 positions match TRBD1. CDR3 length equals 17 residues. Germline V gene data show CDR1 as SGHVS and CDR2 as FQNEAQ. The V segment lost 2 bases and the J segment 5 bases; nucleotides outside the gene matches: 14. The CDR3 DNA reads TGTGCCAGCAGCTTACACGGACAGGCGACCATGGGGGAGACCCAGTACTTC. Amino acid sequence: CASSLHGQATMGETQYF.

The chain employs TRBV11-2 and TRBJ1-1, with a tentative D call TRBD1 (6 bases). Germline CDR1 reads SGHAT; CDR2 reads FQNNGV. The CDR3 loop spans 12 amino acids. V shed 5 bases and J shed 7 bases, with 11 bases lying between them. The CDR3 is CASSHGQIEAFF. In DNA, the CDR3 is TGTGCCAGCAGCCACGGACAGATTGAAGCTTTCTTT. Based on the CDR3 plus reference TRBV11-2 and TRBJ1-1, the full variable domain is EAGVAQSPRYKIIEKRQSVAFWCNPISGHATLYWYQQILGQGPKLLIQFQNNGVVDDSQLPKDRFSAERLKGVDSTLKIQPAKLEDSAVYLCASSHGQIEAFFGQGTRLTVV.